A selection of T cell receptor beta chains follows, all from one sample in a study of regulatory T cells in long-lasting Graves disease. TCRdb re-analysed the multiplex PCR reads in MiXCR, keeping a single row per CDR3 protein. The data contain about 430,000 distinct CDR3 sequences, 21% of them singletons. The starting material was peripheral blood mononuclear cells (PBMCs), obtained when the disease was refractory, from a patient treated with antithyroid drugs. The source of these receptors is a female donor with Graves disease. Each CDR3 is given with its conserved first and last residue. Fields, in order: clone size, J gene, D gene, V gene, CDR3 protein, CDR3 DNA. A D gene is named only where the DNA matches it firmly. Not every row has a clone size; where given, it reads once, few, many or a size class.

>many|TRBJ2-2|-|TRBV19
CASRSPGVLANTGELFF
TGTGCCAGTAGGTCACCAGGGGTCCTCGCGAACACCGGGGAGCTGTTTTTT
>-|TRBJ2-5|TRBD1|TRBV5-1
CASSPGQGATQETQYF
TGCGCCAGCAGCCCAGGACAGGGGGCGACCCAAGAGACCCAGTACTTC
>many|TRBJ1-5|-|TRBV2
CASDGNSNQPQHF
TGTGCCAGCGATGGGAATAGCAATCAGCCCCAGCATTTT
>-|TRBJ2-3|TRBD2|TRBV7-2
CASSSGLAGGEDTQYF
TGTGCCAGCAGCTCTGGACTAGCGGGAGGGGAAGATACGCAGTATTTT
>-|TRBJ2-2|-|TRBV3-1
CASSPGWGLKAGELFF
TGTGCCAGCAGCCCGGGGTGGGGCCTCAAGGCCGGGGAGCTGTTTTTT
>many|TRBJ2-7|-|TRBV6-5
CASSYSGWGAYEQYF
TGTGCCAGCAGTTACTCAGGTTGGGGGGCCTACGAGCAGTACTTC
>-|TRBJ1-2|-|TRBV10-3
CATAPTQGDGYTF
TGTGCCACCGCCCCGACCCAAGGGGATGGCTACACCTTC
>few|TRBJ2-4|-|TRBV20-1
CSARGGLAKNIQYF
TGCAGTGCTAGAGGGGGGCTAGCCAAAAACATTCAGTACTTC
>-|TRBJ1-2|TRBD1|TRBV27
CASSHYGTGYGYTF
TGTGCCAGCAGTCACTACGGGACAGGGTATGGCTACACCTTC
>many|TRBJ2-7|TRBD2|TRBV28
CASSSGLADPSSYEQYF
TGTGCCAGCAGCTCGGGACTAGCGGATCCGAGCTCCTACGAGCAGTACTTC
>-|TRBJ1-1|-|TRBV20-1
CSASPPGTEAFF
TGCAGTGCTTCTCCCCCGGGCACTGAAGCTTTCTTT
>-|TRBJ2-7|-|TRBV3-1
CASSHLGNEQYF
TGTGCCAGCAGCCATTTGGGGAACGAGCAGTACTTC
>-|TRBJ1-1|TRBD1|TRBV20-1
CSARIGTGTTEAFF
TGCAGTGCTAGGATCGGGACAGGGACCACTGAAGCTTTCTTT
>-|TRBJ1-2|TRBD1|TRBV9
CASSADRAHGYTF
TGTGCCAGCAGCGCAGACAGGGCTCATGGCTACACCTTC
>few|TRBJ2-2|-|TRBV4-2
CASSQAPGYGELFF
TGTGCCAGCAGCCAAGCCCCCGGGTACGGGGAGCTGTTTTTT
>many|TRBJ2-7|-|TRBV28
CASKGDYEQYF
TGTGCCAGCAAAGGAGATTACGAGCAGTACTTC
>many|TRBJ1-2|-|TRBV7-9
CASSLESDPANYGYTF
TGTGCCAGCAGCTTAGAGTCAGACCCTGCTAACTATGGCTACACCTTC
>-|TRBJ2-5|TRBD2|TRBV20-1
CSASPAGARKETQYF
TGCAGTGCTAGCCCAGCGGGAGCAAGAAAAGAGACCCAGTACTTC
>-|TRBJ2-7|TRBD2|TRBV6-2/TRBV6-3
CASSRASGSLNEQYF
TGTGCCAGCAGTCGGGCTAGCGGGAGTTTAAACGAGCAGTACTTC
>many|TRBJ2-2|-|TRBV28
CAGRESKTGELFF
TGTGCCGGACGGGAGAGTAAGACCGGGGAGCTGTTTTTT
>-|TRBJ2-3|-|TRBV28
CASSFRFLGLVTDTQYF
TGTGCCAGCAGTTTTAGGTTTCTAGGCCTAGTCACAGATACGCAGTATTTT
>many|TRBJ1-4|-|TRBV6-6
CASSYSRGTNEKLFF
TGTGCCAGCAGTTACTCGAGGGGAACTAATGAAAAACTGTTTTTT
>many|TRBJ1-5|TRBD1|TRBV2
CASSPGTVKNQPQHF
TGTGCCAGCAGCCCCGGGACAGTAAAAAATCAGCCCCAGCATTTT
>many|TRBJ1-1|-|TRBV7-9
CASSSFDSKYTEAFF
TGTGCCAGCAGCAGCTTCGACAGTAAATACACTGAAGCTTTCTTT
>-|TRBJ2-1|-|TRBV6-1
CASSEISSVDEQFF
TGTGCCAGCAGTGAGATTTCTTCAGTGGATGAGCAGTTCTTC
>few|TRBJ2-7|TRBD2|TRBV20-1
CSATPPGRIYEQYF
TGCAGTGCTACCCCCCCCGGGAGGATCTACGAGCAGTACTTC
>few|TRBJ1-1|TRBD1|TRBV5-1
CASSLAGQGLTEAFF
TGCGCCAGCAGCTTGGCCGGACAGGGATTGACTGAAGCTTTCTTT
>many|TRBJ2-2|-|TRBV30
CAWSRDTTGELFF
TGTGCCTGGAGTCGGGATACCACCGGGGAGCTGTTTTTT
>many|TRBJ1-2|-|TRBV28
CASTDPQYGGGYTF
TGTGCCAGCACCGACCCCCAATATGGTGGTGGCTACACCTTC